This record looks at one T cell receptor beta chain sequence and its context. The sample comes from a study of blood T cell repertoires in COVID-19. Study as a whole: The cDNA or gDNA used as material had been derived from T cells, B-cell-depleted T cells, or PBMCs.

The length of the CDR3 is 15 residues. V lost 1 base, J lost 0 bases, and 7 bases lay in between. The V gene's germline CDR1 is SSHAT and CDR2 FNYEAQ (reference sequence). Study processing details: Amplification of reference gene primers was used by the study to estimate nucleated cell counts. TCRdb keeps only in-frame clones here, not all; method: immunoSEQ multiplex PCR. The DNA gave D and trimming, while V, J and clone size come from that table. The sample records roughly 250,000 clones, under 90% being singletons. The chain has TRBV7-7 and TRBJ2-1; possibly TRBD2 for D (5 bases). The TCR was taken from a woman between 55 and 75 years old with active or convalescent COVID-19. The sequencing input was peripheral blood. DNA for the CDR3: TGTGCCAGCAGCTTAGGGGAGAGCTCCTACAATGAGCAGTTCTTC. As protein: CASSLGESSYNEQFF.